This T cell receptor beta chain is drawn from a study of CD8 T cells in Susac syndrome. While CD8+ and CD4+ T cells were isolated negatively, TEMRA cells were enriched by FACS. Random hexamers were used to reverse transcribe an amount of roughly 0.45 to 1 ug RNA. An immunoSEQ multiplex PCR generated amplified TCR beta CDR3 products spanning 54 Vbeta and 13 Jbeta. MiXCR, run by TCRdb on the immunoSEQ multiplex PCR reads, gives a single entry per CDR3 protein. The profile covers some 130,000 distinct CDR3 sequences, with approximately 89% appearing a single time and about 0.23% taken by the ten largest. Deletions cut 7 bases from V and 8 bases from J, with 14 bases between. The CDR3 length is 12 residues. Germline CDR1 and CDR2: LNHDA and SQIVND (reference sequence).

The clonotype originates from a human donor with multiple sclerosis. V is TRBV19 and J is TRBJ1-2; no firm D call. The sample taken for sequencing was CD8+ T cells from PBMCs. CDR3 DNA: TGTGCCAGTACCGGAGGACTAATGGGCTACACCTTC. It encodes CASTGGLMGYTF.